These 4 T cell receptor beta chains originate from one sample sequenced in a study of T cells in Graves' hyperthyroidism and ophthalmopathy. Authors of the study amplified TCR beta CDR3 regions from RNA transcripts. In the first-round RT-PCR of the TCR CDR3, the HTBI primer set was used. Via MiXCR, TCRdb re-called the multiplex PCR reads, giving one row per CDR3 protein. The table has roughly 570,000 distinct CDR3 sequences, about 43% seen once. The source material was peripheral blood or thyroid tissue (not recorded which). All receptors come from a woman in her late teens or twenties with Graves' hyperthyroidism.

This chain connects TRBV7-3 to TRBJ2-2, with 9 bases aligning to TRBD2. This CDR3 region has 17 residues. Germline CDR1 is SGHTA and CDR2 is FQGTGA. Unmatched junction bases numbered 8, after V lost 0 bases and J lost 6 bases. The CDR3 nucleotides are TGTGCCAGCAGCTTAACGGCTGGCGGGAGGGTCTCCGGGGAGCTGTTTTTT. Its protein is CASSLTAGGRVSGELFF. The variable domain in full, completed from reference TRBV7-3 and TRBJ2-2, reads GAGVSQTPSNKVTEKGKYVELRCDPISGHTALYWYRQSLGQGPEFLIYFQGTGAADDSGLPNDRFFAVRPEGSVSTLKIQRTERGDSAVYLCASSLTAGGRVSGELFFGEGSRLTVL.

In this sample, this clonotype turned up a few times. The chain joins TRBV4-2 to TRBJ2-2, with TRBD1 as a possible D gene (5 bases). CDR1 and CDR2 from the germline V gene are LGHNA and YNFKEQ. Trimming took 1 base from V and 8 from J, leaving 20 bases between them. The CDR3 consists of 17 residues. The CDR3 loop is CASSQAPMRTTPGELFF. The CDR3, as DNA: TGTGCCAGCAGCCAAGCCCCTATGCGGACAACACCTGGGGAGCTGTTTTTT.

V and J are TRBV2 and TRBJ2-5; TRBD2 matches 9 bases. CDR3 length: 15 residues. Looked up from germline, CDR1 is SNHLY and CDR2 is FYNNEI. After removal of 3 bases from V and 10 bases from J, the junction contained 12 bases not matched to a gene. CDR3 in DNA: TGTGCCAGCAGTGACGGGCTTTACCAGCGGGAGGACCAGTACTTC. Translated, it gives CASSDGLYQREDQYF.

This clonotype showed up just a few times. The chain has TRBV20-1 and TRBJ2-3, with unresolved D. The CDR3 consists of 17 residues. In germline, CDR1 is DFQATT, CDR2 SNEGSKA (reference sequence). Trimming shortened V by 0 bases and J by 4 bases, and 20 bases separated the two germline ends. CDR3 bases: TGCAGTGCTAGAGAGGATCGATTTACTCAAGTAGCAGATACGCAGTATTTT. Residues: CSAREDRFTQVADTQYF.